This T cell receptor beta chain stems from a study of T cells in Graves' hyperthyroidism and ophthalmopathy. This clonotype was observed a handful of times. The TCR beta CDR3 regions underwent amplification using RNA transcripts as the source. An initial round of RT-PCR targeting the TCR CDR3 relied on the HTBI primer set. Via MiXCR, TCRdb re-called the multiplex PCR reads, giving one row per CDR3 protein. The sample yields 700,000 to 850,000 distinct CDR3 sequences, about a third seen once. This CDR3 contains 16 residues. The junction had 4 bases not matched to a gene; V was cut back by 0 bases and J by 1 base. In germline, CDR1 is SGHNT, CDR2 YYREEE (reference sequence).

The chain uses TRBV5-4 and TRBJ2-7; TRBD2 matches 10 bases. The receptor's source is a woman in her thirties or forties with Graves' hyperthyroidism. The sequenced sample consisted of blood. CDR3 in DNA: TGTGCCAGCAGCTTGGGGCTAGCGGGAGTTTCCTACGAGCAGTACTTC. Translated: CASSLGLAGVSYEQYF. Full variable domain (remainder filled in from reference TRBV5-4 and TRBJ2-7): ETGVTQSPTHLIKTRGQQVTLRCSSQSGHNTVSWYQQALGQGPQFIFQYYREEENGRGNFPPRFSGLQFPNYSSELNVNALELDDSALYLCASSLGLAGVSYEQYFGPGTRLTVT.